Listed below are T cell receptor beta chains from one sample, sequenced in a study of T-cell reconstitution after alpha-beta-depleted transplantation in children. TCRdb itself ran the PCR reads through MiXCR, one entry per CDR3 protein. The data show around 500,000 distinct CDR3 sequences, with approximately 12% seen just once and under 7% held by the top ten. The source was PBMCs from the stem cell graft donor, collected from the stem cell graft. These receptors all stem from a human donor who donated a stem cell graft to a child with combined immunodeficiency. Both conserved end residues are part of each CDR3. The order of the fields is V gene, D gene, J gene, clone size, CDR3 DNA, CDR3 protein. D genes are given only for firm matches. Clone size is given for some rows only: seen once, a few or many times, or a class if the clone is expanded.

TRBV20-1,TRBD1,TRBJ1-6,few,TGCAGTGCTCGGGACAGAAATTCACCCCTCCACTTT,CSARDRNSPLHF
TRBV28,TRBD1,TRBJ2-7,-,TGTGCCAGCAGTCCCCGGACAGGGTTAAACGAGCAGTACTTC,CASSPRTGLNEQYF
TRBV27,-,TRBJ1-5,few,TGTGCCAGCAGTTCGAGAGGTCAGCCCCAGCATTTT,CASSSRGQPQHF
TRBV6-2/TRBV6-3,TRBD2,TRBJ2-3,-,TGTGCCAGCAGCCAACTAGCGGGGGATTCAGATACGCAGTATTTT,CASSQLAGDSDTQYF
TRBV7-3,-,TRBJ2-3,-,TGTGCCAGCAGCCGGGGACTGATCACAGATACGCAGTATTTT,CASSRGLITDTQYF
TRBV7-6,-,TRBJ2-7,many,TGCTTAGGAGGGAACGAGCAGTACTTC,CLGGNEQYF
TRBV10-3,-,TRBJ1-2,few,TGTGCCATCAGTGAGTCGCACGGACTGAAAGCTAACTATGGCTACACCTTC,CAISESHGLKANYGYTF
TRBV12-3/TRBV12-4,TRBD1,TRBJ1-5,-,TGTGCCAGCAGTCCACACAGGGGGCGAGAGCCCCAGCATTTT,CASSPHRGREPQHF
TRBV3-1,-,TRBJ2-7,few,TGTGCCAGCAGCCCCATTTCAATCGTGGGAGGTCCGTACGAGCAGTACTTC,CASSPISIVGGPYEQYF
TRBV29-1,-,TRBJ1-1,-,TGCAGCGCCACTCTGGATTTTAGCACTGAAGCTTTCTTT,CSATLDFSTEAFF
TRBV20-1,-,TRBJ2-2,few,TGCAGTGCCACACGGGGAGAGGTAAACACCGGGGAGCTGTTTTTT,CSATRGEVNTGELFF
TRBV10-3,-,TRBJ1-2,few,TGTGCCATCAGCCAGGGACGGGCTTCTACTAACTATGGCTACACCTTC,CAISQGRASTNYGYTF
TRBV7-9,TRBD2,TRBJ2-5,few,TGTGCCAGCAGCCGCGGGACTAGCGTGGAGACCCAGTACTTC,CASSRGTSVETQYF
TRBV5-5,-,TRBJ1-2,-,TGTGCCAGCAGCTTTACGCTAGGAGATGGCTACACCTTC,CASSFTLGDGYTF
TRBV15,-,TRBJ2-3,-,TGTGCCACCCGGGAGACGCCCGTGGATACGCAGTATTTT,CATRETPVDTQYF
TRBV7-3,-,TRBJ2-1,few,TGTGCCAGCAGCCCGAACACCTACAATGAGCAGTTCTTC,CASSPNTYNEQFF
TRBV7-2,-,TRBJ2-3,many,TGTGCCAGCAGCTTAGCGGGTCCGAGCACAGATACGCAGTATTTT,CASSLAGPSTDTQYF
TRBV6-2/TRBV6-3,-,TRBJ1-1,few,TGTGCCAGCAGTTACGATCGAGGAACTGAAGCTTTCTTT,CASSYDRGTEAFF
TRBV28,-,TRBJ1-6,few,TGTGCCAGCAGTTTCGGACTTCGATCACCCCTCCACTTT,CASSFGLRSPLHF
TRBV4-3,-,TRBJ2-1,many,TGCGCCAGCAGCCAAGATTGGAGGGCGGCTGAGCAGTTCTTC,CASSQDWRAAEQFF
TRBV9,-,TRBJ2-1,many,TGTGCCAGCAGCGTATTTGGCAGAGAGAGCTCCTACAATGAGCAGTTCTTC,CASSVFGRESSYNEQFF
TRBV12-3/TRBV12-4,-,TRBJ2-6,few,TGTGCCAGCAGTTTAGCGGAAGGGGTCCTGACTTTC,CASSLAEGVLTF
TRBV6-5,TRBD2,TRBJ2-7,few,TGTGCCAGCAGTTACGGGACTAGCGGGAGCCACGAGCAGTACTTC,CASSYGTSGSHEQYF
TRBV7-2,TRBD2,TRBJ2-1,-,TGTGCCAGCAGAGTTACCGGGACTAGGATCTACAATGAGCAGTTCTTC,CASRVTGTRIYNEQFF
TRBV29-1,-,TRBJ2-7,few,TGCAGCGTTATACAGGGAGGAGGCTACGAGCAGTACTTC,CSVIQGGGYEQYF
TRBV4-2,TRBD1,TRBJ2-7,many,TGTGCCAGCAGCCAGGAACACTCAGGGGGCGAGCAGTACTTC,CASSQEHSGGEQYF
TRBV24-1,-,TRBJ2-1,few,TGTGCCACCAGTGATTTACACCGGCGACAGAACAATGAGCAGTTCTTC,CATSDLHRRQNNEQFF
TRBV6-6,-,TRBJ1-1,-,TGTGCGACTCGGGGGATGGAAGCTTTCTTT,CATRGMEAFF
TRBV11-2,TRBD1,TRBJ2-7,-,TGTGCCAGCAGCGCGACAGGGATCCACGAGCAGTACTTC,CASSATGIHEQYF
TRBV12-3/TRBV12-4,-,TRBJ1-1,many,TGTGCCAGCAGCCTGGGGTTCAGGGGCACTGAAGCTTTCTTT,CASSLGFRGTEAFF
TRBV12-3/TRBV12-4,TRBD1,TRBJ1-4,few,TGTGCCAGCAGTCCCCCCCGGGACAGGGTCCCGAATGAAAAACTGTTTTTT,CASSPPRDRVPNEKLFF
TRBV20-1,-,TRBJ2-7,-,TGCAGTGCTACCTCCTACGAGCAGTACTTC,CSATSYEQYF
TRBV20-1,-,TRBJ2-7,-,TGCAGTGCTACTGGCGGGACAGCGACCTACGAGCAGTACTTC,CSATGGTATYEQYF
TRBV24-1,-,TRBJ1-1,few,TGTGCCACCAGTGCGGGCAGGAACACTGAAGCTTTCTTT,CATSAGRNTEAFF
TRBV6-5,-,TRBJ1-2,-,TGTGCCAGCAGTTACTCGAGGACTCAAGGCTACACCTTC,CASSYSRTQGYTF
TRBV29-1,TRBD1,TRBJ2-1,-,TGCAGCGGCCTCCGGGACAGGGATTACAATGAGCAGTTCTTC,CSGLRDRDYNEQFF
TRBV20-1,TRBD2,TRBJ2-3,few,TGCAGTGCTAGGGCCCCCGGGACTAGCGGGAGCTCAGATACGCAGTATTTT,CSARAPGTSGSSDTQYF
TRBV29-1,-,TRBJ1-1,many,TGCAGCGTTCAGGACACTGAAGCTTTCTTT,CSVQDTEAFF
TRBV5-1,TRBD2,TRBJ2-3,-,TGCGCCAGCAGCTTGGACGGGGGGGGCCAAGCAGATACGCAGTATTTT,CASSLDGGGQADTQYF
TRBV6-2/TRBV6-3,TRBD2,TRBJ2-5,-,TGTGCCAGCAGTGGTGGACTAGCGGTCACAGAGACCCAGTACTTC,CASSGGLAVTETQYF
TRBV12-3/TRBV12-4,-,TRBJ2-2,few,TGTGCCAGCCGGCCGGGAGGGGGCGATAACACCGGGGAGCTGTTTTTT,CASRPGGGDNTGELFF
TRBV6-1,-,TRBJ2-1,few,TGTGCCAGCACGGACGGGAGCTACAATGAGCAGTTCTTC,CASTDGSYNEQFF
TRBV24-1,TRBD2,TRBJ2-2,many,TGTGCCACCAGCCGGGGAGGGCGCGACACCGGGGAGCTGTTTTTT,CATSRGGRDTGELFF
TRBV28,-,TRBJ1-5,many,TGTGCCAGCAGTTTAAGGCAGGTTGCCGTCCATTTT,CASSLRQVAVHF
TRBV6-5,-,TRBJ1-2,-,TGTGCCAGCAGTTACTCGGACCCTAACTATGGCTACACCTTC,CASSYSDPNYGYTF